Ten or more counts support the clone carrying this T cell receptor (beta chain). Its antigen is still unknown. These data belong to a study of identical twins. TCRdb reanalysed the 5' RACE reads using MiXCR and keeps one entry per CDR3 protein. There are about 890,000 distinct CDR3 sequences in the sample; 12% occur only once, and 1.5% to 2% lies in the top ten. This CDR3 region has 14 residues. The V gene lost 1 base and the J gene lost 8 bases, with 12 bases spanning the gap. Findings of the study overall: Zero-insertion analyses were open to partial confounding by invariant MAIT and iNKT cells. Surplus twin overlap in beta out-of-frame sequences was less pronounced.

These data also featured in a second study, about yellow fever vaccine responses in identical twins.

This receptor was taken from a woman aged 18-29 years in good health. This chain joins TRBV12-3 or TRBV12-4 and TRBJ2-1; no reliable D call. Sequencing was done on a sample of PBMCs. In DNA form, the CDR3 reads TGTGCCAGCAGTTTAGATGTCCCAGGTGATGAGCAGTTCTTC. Translating it yields CASSLDVPGDEQFF.